The entry below gives a single TCR beta chain sequence along with its context. The PCR ran on 60 Vbeta and 13 Jbeta primers. Profiled with immunoSEQ multiplex PCR; TCRdb holds only in-frame clones, not every one. The table shows roughly 200,000 clones, with roughly 85% occurring only once. This entry comes from a study of cytomegalovirus exposure and HLA in healthy donors. This CDR3 has 11 residues. The ends were cut back, 6 bases at V and 3 bases at J, with 3 bases in the middle. In germline, CDR1 is MNHEY, CDR2 SMNVEV (reference sequence). Sequences were obtained from PBMCs. V gene TRBV27 combines with J gene TRBJ2-1, with no clear D. The receptor's source is a woman between 50 and 59 years old in good health and CMV-seronegative. The CDR3 loop reads CASSNYNEQFF. The CDR3 DNA reads TGTGCCAGCAGCAACTACAATGAGCAGTTCTTC.